These T cell receptor beta chains were read from a single sample in a study of T cells in narcolepsy. The method was immunoSEQ multiplex PCR; TCRdb's version includes in-frame clones alone and lacks a portion of them. The table lists tens of thousands of clones, roughly 80% of them singletons. The sample comprised memory (CD45RA-) CD4+ T cells from blood. These receptor sequences come from a human donor in good health. Each CDR3 is given with its conserved first and last residue. D genes are given only for firm matches. Clone size is shown for a subset of rows, as once, few, many or a class of expanded clone.

abundance | j_gene | len | d_gene | v_gene | CDR3aa | CDR3nt
- | TRBJ2-3 | 14 | TRBD2 | TRBV6-6 | CASSLAGGGDTQYF | TGTGCCAGCAGCCTAGCGGGAGGGGGTGATACGCAGTATTTT
- | TRBJ1-3 | 14 | - | TRBV6-5 | CASSKVGTGNTIYF | TGTGCCAGCAGTAAGGTGGGGACTGGAAACACCATATATTTT
- | TRBJ1-2 | 14 | - | TRBV6-5 | CASRRTEGPYGYTF | TGTGCCAGCAGACGGACTGAGGGTCCCTATGGCTACACCTTC
- | TRBJ1-5 | 18 | - | TRBV27 | CASSFTHPGPDSNQPQHF | TGTGCCAGCAGTTTTACACACCCGGGACCTGATAGCAATCAGCCCCAGCATTTT
- | TRBJ1-1 | 16 | - | TRBV5-4 | CASSLLAGRGGTEAFF | TGTGCCAGCAGTTTACTAGCGGGGCGAGGAGGCACTGAAGCTTTCTTT
once | TRBJ1-2 | 15 | TRBD1 | TRBV27 | CASSLKADRGYGYTF | TGTGCCAGCAGTTTAAAAGCGGACAGGGGCTATGGCTACACCTTC
- | TRBJ1-1 | 18 | - | TRBV27 | CASTPLRFDGARSTEAFF | TGTGCCAGCACCCCACTTCGTTTCGACGGGGCCCGGAGCACTGAAGCTTTCTTT
- | TRBJ1-1 | 15 | - | TRBV4-3 | CASSHLPGMNTEAFF | TGCGCCAGCAGCCACCTTCCGGGGATGAACACTGAAGCTTTCTTT
- | TRBJ2-2 | 16 | - | TRBV18 | CASSPPQSGNTGELFF | TGTGCCAGCTCACCACCGCAATCGGGGAACACCGGGGAGCTGTTTTTT
- | TRBJ2-3 | 17 | TRBD2 | TRBV13 | CASSLGTSGRRGDTQYF | TGTGCCAGCAGCTTAGGGACTAGCGGGAGAAGGGGGGATACGCAGTATTTT